Below are 4 T cell receptor beta chains sequenced from a single sample in a study of cytomegalovirus exposure and HLA in healthy donors. Assay used: immunoSEQ multiplex PCR; TCRdb lists only in-frame clones, some missing. This table holds approximately 200,000 clones, roughly 88% found once. The sequenced sample consisted of PBMCs. These receptors originate from a young woman in good health and CMV-seropositive.

J is TRBJ1-2 and V is TRBV29-1; D remains ambiguous. V dropped 0 bases and J dropped 3 bases, with 8 bases sitting between them. CDR1 and CDR2 from the germline V gene are SQVTM and ANQGSEA. The CDR3 runs to 13 residues. The CDR3 spells CSVEEGRDYGYTF. CDR3 sequence (DNA): TGCAGCGTTGAAGAGGGCCGCGACTATGGCTACACCTTC.

This clone was detected a few times. The V call is TRBV14, the J call TRBJ2-5; D might be TRBD2 (6 bases). This CDR3 is 13 amino acids long. Trimming cost V 8 bases and J 2 bases, with 12 bases left between them. Germline CDR1 SGHDN, CDR2 FVKESK. CDR3 in amino acids: CASSGTLQETQYF. As DNA, the CDR3 is TGTGCCAGCTCTGGGACTCTTCAAGAGACCCAGTACTTC.

The V and J genes are TRBV5-6 and TRBJ2-3, with 7 bases identical to TRBD1. The V segment lost 3 bases and the J segment 2 bases; nucleotides outside the gene matches: 3. The CDR3 covers 14 residues. From germline, CDR1 is SGHDT and CDR2 YYEEEE. CDR3 nucleotides: TGTGCCAGCAGCTCGACAGGGAACACAGATACGCAGTATTTT. Translation gives CASSSTGNTDTQYF.

The chain carries TRBV6-5 and TRBJ1-1; weak D call: TRBD1 (6 bases). Germline CDR1 MNHEY, CDR2 SVGAGI. There are 14 residues in the CDR3. V was clipped by 6 bases and J by 5 bases, with 16 bases between them. For the CDR3, the DNA is TGTGCCAGCAGCGGACAGTCCGGCGGGACTGAAGCTTTCTTT. The encoded protein is CASSGQSGGTEAFF.